This T cell receptor (beta chain) was identified during a study of blood T cells in healthy people across ages. Study-wide findings and caveats: Expanded clonotype shifts may have been confounded, as the donors had an unknown CMV status. Older individuals had lower TCR beta diversity per million T cells (the decline was roughly linear). There were more naive CD4+ cells and higher diversity in long-lived donors than in aged donors.

Sample-barcoded 5' priming and a J-beta primer mix drove a second PCR of 7 to 11 cycles. TCRdb re-analysed the 5' RACE reads in MiXCR, keeping a single row per CDR3 protein. The sample has 700,000 or so distinct CDR3 sequences, roughly two fifths seen once; the top ten hold about 30%. This clonotype came up a few times. Its antigen is currently unknown. Specimen: blood. The source of this sequence is a man at least 80 years old in good health.

CDR3 region: CASSKSGISYEQYF. DNA for the CDR3: TGTGCCAGCAGTAAAAGCGGGATTTCCTACGAGCAGTACTTC. The rearrangement uses TRBV14 and TRBJ2-7; 7 bases map to TRBD2. The CDR3 is made up of 14 amino acids. From germline, CDR1 is SGHDN and CDR2 FVKESK. V dropped 6 bases and J dropped 1; count of bases not matched to a gene: 6. Full variable domain (remainder filled in from reference TRBV14 and TRBJ2-7): EAGVTQFPSHSVIEKGQTVTLRCDPISGHDNLYWYRRVMGKEIKFLLHFVKESKQDESGMPNNRFLAERTGGTYSTLKVQPAELEDSGVYFCASSKSGISYEQYFGPGTRLTVT.